The present entry profiles one T cell receptor (beta chain) with its context. The CDR3 is made up of 14 amino acids. Looked up from germline, CDR1 is SGDLS and CDR2 is YYNGEE. V lost 3 bases, J lost 4 bases, and 5 bases stayed unmatched. These data are taken from a study of T cell changes during pregnancy in multiple sclerosis. Sequencing used immunoSEQ multiplex PCR; TCRdb keeps in-frame clones, though not all of them. This sample has around 35,000 clones, with roughly 90% found just once. The chain joins TRBV9 to TRBJ2-5; the match to TRBD2 covers 8 bases. This receptor was taken from a female donor with multiple sclerosis, enrolled in a pregnancy study. The specimen comprised CD8+ T cells from peripheral blood mononuclear cells, sampled after pregnancy. The CDR3 nucleotides read TGTGCCAGCAGCGCGGGACTAGGAGGAGAGACCCAGTACTTC. This codes for CASSAGLGGETQYF.